This TCR beta chain came from a study of beta chain features in type 1 diabetes. Study findings and constraints: Lower insertion and higher deletion counts appeared at VDJ junctions in type 1 diabetes patients. cDNA sequencing could over-represent cells with high TCR expression.

This CDR3 spans 16 amino acids. J lost 1 base, V lost 2 bases, and 4 bases had no gene match. The V gene's germline CDR1 is SGHTA and CDR2 FQGNSA. A single heparinised blood sample, averaging around 110 mL, was obtained per donor. The isolated RNA, all of it, was reverse transcribed, so expressed TCRB transcripts were what got sequenced. Only in-frame clones appear in the TCRdb table, and some are missing; sequencing was by immunoSEQ multiplex PCR. The table has a few hundred thousand clones, approximately 15% seen once. This clone was seen a few times. The antigen is undetermined. This chain links TRBV7-2 with TRBJ2-3, with 9 positions matching TRBD2. The sample taken for sequencing was naive CD4+ T cells from blood. The receptor was derived from a woman between 18 and 30 years old in good health. The CDR3 spells CASSLTSGPGTDTQYF. The CDR3 coding sequence is TGTGCCAGCAGCTTAACTAGCGGGCCTGGCACAGATACGCAGTATTTT.